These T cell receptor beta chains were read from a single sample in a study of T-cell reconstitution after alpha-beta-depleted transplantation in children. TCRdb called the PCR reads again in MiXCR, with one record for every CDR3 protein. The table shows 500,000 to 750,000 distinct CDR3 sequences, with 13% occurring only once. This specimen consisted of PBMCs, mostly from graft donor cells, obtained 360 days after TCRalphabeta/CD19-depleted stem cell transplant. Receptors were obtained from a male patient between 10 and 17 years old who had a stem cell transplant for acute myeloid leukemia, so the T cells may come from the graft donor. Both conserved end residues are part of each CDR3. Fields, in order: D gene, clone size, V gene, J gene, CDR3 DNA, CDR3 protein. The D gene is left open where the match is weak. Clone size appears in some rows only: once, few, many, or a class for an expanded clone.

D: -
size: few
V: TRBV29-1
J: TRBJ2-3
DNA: TGCAGCGCCCGGACTGTTACTAGCACAGATACGCAGTATTTT
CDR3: CSARTVTSTDTQYF

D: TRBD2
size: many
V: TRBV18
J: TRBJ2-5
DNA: TGTGCCAGCTCACCGGCGCTAGCGGGAGACGACCAGTACTTC
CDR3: CASSPALAGDDQYF

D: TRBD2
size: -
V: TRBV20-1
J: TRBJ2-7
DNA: TGCAGTGCTAGAGATGATTTACGCCTAGCGGGAGGTGTGCTTTTTGAGCAGTACTTC
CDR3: CSARDDLRLAGGVLFEQYF

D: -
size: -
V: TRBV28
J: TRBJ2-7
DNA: TGTGCCAGCAGTTTATCGCGGGCAGGCTCCTACGAGCAGTACTTC
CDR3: CASSLSRAGSYEQYF

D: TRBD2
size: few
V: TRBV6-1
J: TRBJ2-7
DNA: TGTGCCAGCAGCCGGGGGGTAGCGGGAGGACTGGCAGTCTACGAGCAGTACTTC
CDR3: CASSRGVAGGLAVYEQYF

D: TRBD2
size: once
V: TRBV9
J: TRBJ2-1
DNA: TGTGCCAGCAGCGTATTTGTGGGAGGGCCGCCGGGGAATGAGCAGTTCTTC
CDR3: CASSVFVGGPPGNEQFF

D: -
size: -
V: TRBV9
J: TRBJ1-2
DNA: TGTGCCAGCAGCGTAGCGGACCGAAATGCTAACTATGGCTACACCTTC
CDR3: CASSVADRNANYGYTF

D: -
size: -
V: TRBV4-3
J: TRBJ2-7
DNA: TGCGCCAGCAGCCCCAGGGGTTTTAACGAGCAGTACTTC
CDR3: CASSPRGFNEQYF

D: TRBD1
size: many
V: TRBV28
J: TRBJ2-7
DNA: TGTGCCACTGGGCTGTGGACAGGGCGGAACGAGCAGTACTTC
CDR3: CATGLWTGRNEQYF

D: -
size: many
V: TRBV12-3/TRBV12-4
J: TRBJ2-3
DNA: TGTGCCAGCAGACAACGTCCTAGCACAGATACGCAGTATTTT
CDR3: CASRQRPSTDTQYF